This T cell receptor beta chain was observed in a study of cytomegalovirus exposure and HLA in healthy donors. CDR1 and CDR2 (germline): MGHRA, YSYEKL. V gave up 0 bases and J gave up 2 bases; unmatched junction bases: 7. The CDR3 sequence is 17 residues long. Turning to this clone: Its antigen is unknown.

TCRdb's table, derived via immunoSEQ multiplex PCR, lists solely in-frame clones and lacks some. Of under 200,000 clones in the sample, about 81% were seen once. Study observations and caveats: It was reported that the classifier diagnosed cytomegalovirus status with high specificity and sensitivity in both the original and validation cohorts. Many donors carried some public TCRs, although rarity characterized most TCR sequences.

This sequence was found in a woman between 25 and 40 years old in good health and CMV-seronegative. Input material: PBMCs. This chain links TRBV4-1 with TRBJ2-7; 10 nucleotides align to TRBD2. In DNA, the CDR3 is TGCGCCAGCAGCCAAGAGGGGACAAGCGGGGGGGCCTACGAGCAGTACTTC. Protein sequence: CASSQEGTSGGAYEQYF.